This T cell receptor beta chain was documented in a study of cytomegalovirus exposure and HLA in healthy donors. A single count supports this clone. What it binds is not known. Study-wide results and limits: Indistinguishable V segments, including TRBV6-2 and TRBV6-3, were excluded. A later analysis found most CMV-associated TCR beta chains apparently HLA-restricted.

The PCR made use of 60 Vbeta and 13 Jbeta primers. Produced via immunoSEQ multiplex PCR; TCRdb's table is partial and in-frame only. This table holds approximately 77,000 clones, about 79% found once. Germline values: CDR1 MNHNS, CDR2 SASEGT. The V and J ends lost 6 bases and 4 bases, in that order; junction bases with no gene match: 8. The CDR3 has 15 residues. The material sequenced was PBMCs. The chain is built from TRBV6-1 and TRBJ2-3; 9 nucleotides match TRBD2. The receptor comes from a woman in her forties in good health and CMV-seronegative. DNA of the CDR3: TGTGCCAGCAGGAGCGCTAGCGGGATATCAGATACGCAGTATTTT. Its translation is CASRSASGISDTQYF.